Listed below are T cell receptor beta chains from one sample, sequenced in a study of CD8 T cells in ankylosing spondylitis. TCRdb called the 5' RACE reads again in MiXCR, with one record for every CDR3 protein. Of 26,000 or so distinct CDR3 sequences in the sample, 7.9% were seen once. The sequenced sample was blood. Source of these receptors: a male donor with ankylosing spondylitis or in good health (not recorded which). The CDR3 runs from the conserved cysteine through the conserved F or W. Fields, in order: D gene, clone size, V gene, J gene, CDR3 DNA, CDR3 protein. The D gene is left open where the match is weak. Some rows mark clone size as missing; the rest say once, few, many or name a class of expanded clone.

D: TRBD2; size: many; V: TRBV20-1; J: TRBJ2-3; DNA: TGCAGTGCTAGAGATCCCCTAGCGGGGGGGCGGAAAGATACGCAGTATTTT; CDR3: CSARDPLAGGRKDTQYF
D: TRBD1; size: few; V: TRBV12-3/TRBV12-4; J: TRBJ2-3; DNA: TGTGCCAGCAGCATGCGCAACTACCTCAGGGGGCCGGGGAGCACAGATACGCAGTATTTT; CDR3: CASSMRNYLRGPGSTDTQYF
D: -; size: -; V: TRBV7-2; J: TRBJ2-2; DNA: TGTGCCAGCAGCCGGGACGGTAACACCGGGGAGCTGTTTTTT; CDR3: CASSRDGNTGELFF
D: -; size: -; V: TRBV5-5; J: TRBJ1-2; DNA: TGTGCTAGCAGCTTAAAGTCAGGGCCTAACTATGGCTACACCTTC; CDR3: CASSLKSGPNYGYTF
D: TRBD1; size: few; V: TRBV18; J: TRBJ1-6; DNA: TGTGCCAGCGACGAACAGGGGCAACCACCCCTCCACTTT; CDR3: CASDEQGQPPLHF
D: TRBD1; size: few; V: TRBV29-1; J: TRBJ1-1; DNA: TGCAGCGTGCGACAGGGCGGGGACACTGAAGCTTTCTTT; CDR3: CSVRQGGDTEAFF
D: -; size: many; V: TRBV27; J: TRBJ2-7; DNA: TGTGCCAGCAGTTCCCGCGTAAGGTTTACCTACGAGCAGTACTTC; CDR3: CASSSRVRFTYEQYF
D: -; size: many; V: TRBV28; J: TRBJ2-7; DNA: TGTGCCAGCAGGAAGGGGGACCCGGGGCAAACCTACGAGCAGTACTTC; CDR3: CASRKGDPGQTYEQYF
D: -; size: -; V: TRBV5-5; J: TRBJ2-7; DNA: TGTGCCAGCAGCTTAGAAGATCAGACGGTCTCCTACGAGCAGTACTTC; CDR3: CASSLEDQTVSYEQYF
D: TRBD2; size: few; V: TRBV5-1; J: TRBJ2-2; DNA: TGCGTCAGCACTGACCGGACTAGCGGCAATACCGGGGAGCTGTTTTTT; CDR3: CVSTDRTSGNTGELFF
D: TRBD2; size: -; V: TRBV9; J: TRBJ2-1; DNA: TGTGCCAGAAGCAAACTAGCGGGGGCGCCCTACAATGAGCAGTTCTTC; CDR3: CARSKLAGAPYNEQFF
D: -; size: -; V: TRBV11-2; J: TRBJ2-2; DNA: TGTGCCAGCAGCTTAAGAGGACAGTCTGGTATTCGTGCCGGGGAGCTGTTTTTT; CDR3: CASSLRGQSGIRAGELFF
D: TRBD1; size: -; V: TRBV5-1; J: TRBJ2-1; DNA: TGCGCCAGCAGCCAGACAGGGGGCACGTATGAGCAGTTCTTC; CDR3: CASSQTGGTYEQFF
D: TRBD2; size: many; V: TRBV5-4; J: TRBJ2-3; DNA: TGTGCCAGCAGCACCCTAGCGGGGACGGTCACGATTAGCACAGATACGCAGTATTTT; CDR3: CASSTLAGTVTISTDTQYF
D: TRBD1; size: -; V: TRBV7-9; J: TRBJ2-5; DNA: TGTGCCAGCAGTCACCGCGGTGGGACAGCCGAGAGGGAGACCCAGTACTTC; CDR3: CASSHRGGTAERETQYF
D: TRBD1; size: few; V: TRBV9; J: TRBJ2-2; DNA: TGTGCCAGCAGCCCTTCCGGGACAGGGTTCACCGGGGAGCTGTTTTTT; CDR3: CASSPSGTGFTGELFF
D: -; size: -; V: TRBV20-1; J: TRBJ1-1; DNA: TGCAGTGCAGGGGGAAGAGGGGGCACTGAAGCTTTCTTT; CDR3: CSAGGRGGTEAFF
D: -; size: many; V: TRBV3-1; J: TRBJ2-1; DNA: TGTGCCAGCAGCCCGGCGGGCCGCAGCTCCTACAATGAGCAGTTCTTC; CDR3: CASSPAGRSSYNEQFF
D: -; size: -; V: TRBV7-2; J: TRBJ1-1; DNA: TGTGCCAGCAGCTTGAATGGGGGCGAGGGGACTGAAGCTTTCTTT; CDR3: CASSLNGGEGTEAFF
D: -; size: few; V: TRBV12-3/TRBV12-4; J: TRBJ2-3; DNA: TGTGCCAGCAGTATCCCTCGGGGCACTAACACAGATACGCAGTATTTT; CDR3: CASSIPRGTNTDTQYF
D: TRBD2; size: once; V: TRBV5-5; J: TRBJ2-7; DNA: TGTGCCAGCAGCTTGCGTGTTCCTAGCGGAGTCGAGCAGTACTTC; CDR3: CASSLRVPSGVEQYF
D: -; size: few; V: TRBV7-9; J: TRBJ1-1; DNA: TGTGCCAGCAGCTTAGAAGGCAGGAACACTGAAGCTTTCTTT; CDR3: CASSLEGRNTEAFF
D: TRBD2; size: many; V: TRBV28; J: TRBJ2-3; DNA: TGTGCCAGCAATGATGCGGGAGAGGGAGATACGCAGTATTTT; CDR3: CASNDAGEGDTQYF
D: -; size: -; V: TRBV7-2; J: TRBJ1-1; DNA: TGTGCCAGCAGCTTAGTAGAGAGCTACACTGAAGCTTTCTTT; CDR3: CASSLVESYTEAFF
D: -; size: -; V: TRBV28; J: TRBJ2-1; DNA: TGTGCCACGCACTCCTTCAATGAGCAGTTCTTC; CDR3: CATHSFNEQFF
D: -; size: -; V: TRBV12-3/TRBV12-4; J: TRBJ2-2; DNA: TGTGCCAGCAGTTTCGCAGGTCCGAACACCGGGGAGCTGTTTTTT; CDR3: CASSFAGPNTGELFF
D: TRBD2; size: -; V: TRBV11-2; J: TRBJ2-1; DNA: TGTGCCAGCAGCTTGGCGGGACTAGCGCCCAATGAGCAGTTCTTC; CDR3: CASSLAGLAPNEQFF
D: -; size: -; V: TRBV19; J: TRBJ2-5; DNA: TGTGCCAGTAGTAATCCGGGAATCCAAGAGACCCAGTACTTC; CDR3: CASSNPGIQETQYF
D: -; size: -; V: TRBV10-3; J: TRBJ2-3; DNA: TGTGCCGTCAGGGTAGCCCCAGGGACAGATACGCAGTATTTT; CDR3: CAVRVAPGTDTQYF
D: TRBD1; size: -; V: TRBV5-1; J: TRBJ1-1; DNA: TGCGCCAGCAGCTTGCGGTCCGGACAGGGGAACACTGAAGCTTTCTTT; CDR3: CASSLRSGQGNTEAFF
D: -; size: few; V: TRBV12-3/TRBV12-4; J: TRBJ2-2; DNA: TGTGCCAGCAGGTCGGGGACCTACACCGGGGAGCTGTTTTTT; CDR3: CASRSGTYTGELFF
D: -; size: few; V: TRBV5-5; J: TRBJ1-2; DNA: TGTGCCAGCAGCTCTCAGGTTAACTATGGCTACACCTTC; CDR3: CASSSQVNYGYTF
D: -; size: many; V: TRBV5-6; J: TRBJ1-3; DNA: TGTGCCAGCAGCGCCAGGGGATTCTCTGGAAACACCATATATTTT; CDR3: CASSARGFSGNTIYF
D: -; size: few; V: TRBV28; J: TRBJ1-5; DNA: TGTGCCAGCAGTTTAAGTAGGGGTCATCAGCCCCAGCATTTT; CDR3: CASSLSRGHQPQHF
D: -; size: -; V: TRBV20-1; J: TRBJ2-2; DNA: TGCAGTGCTAGAGATTTAGAGAGAACCAACACCGGGGAGCTGTTTTTT; CDR3: CSARDLERTNTGELFF
D: -; size: few; V: TRBV5-1; J: TRBJ2-3; DNA: TGCGCCAGCAGCTTGTCCGAGAAAGATACGCAGTATTTT; CDR3: CASSLSEKDTQYF
D: -; size: medium-sized; V: TRBV7-9; J: TRBJ1-1; DNA: TGTGCCAGCAACAAAGACCGGGACAAGAGGAACACTGAAGCTTTCTTT; CDR3: CASNKDRDKRNTEAFF
D: TRBD2; size: -; V: TRBV11-3; J: TRBJ2-1; DNA: TGTGCCAGCAGCCCGTCGACTAGCGGCAACTCCTACAATGAGCAGTTCTTC; CDR3: CASSPSTSGNSYNEQFF
D: -; size: many; V: TRBV28; J: TRBJ2-7; DNA: TGTGCCAGCAGCAGGGAAGGCGAGCAGTACTTC; CDR3: CASSREGEQYF
D: -; size: -; V: TRBV7-2; J: TRBJ2-7; DNA: TGTGCCAGCAGCCTGGGACGCGGTGGGTCCTACGAGCAGTACTTC; CDR3: CASSLGRGGSYEQYF
D: TRBD1; size: many; V: TRBV20-1; J: TRBJ2-5; DNA: TGCAGTGCTCCGAGGACAGGCGACCAAGAGACCCAGTACTTC; CDR3: CSAPRTGDQETQYF
D: TRBD1; size: few; V: TRBV5-1; J: TRBJ2-2; DNA: TGCGCCAGCAGCCTGGGACAGGGGCCCGGGGAGCTGTTTTTT; CDR3: CASSLGQGPGELFF
D: -; size: few; V: TRBV6-2/TRBV6-3; J: TRBJ1-2; DNA: TGTGCCAGCAGTCTCGCGGATGGCTACACCTTC; CDR3: CASSLADGYTF
D: -; size: -; V: TRBV4-3; J: TRBJ2-1; DNA: TGCGCCAGCAGCCAAGGGCTGGCGGATGAGCAGTTCTTC; CDR3: CASSQGLADEQFF
D: -; size: -; V: TRBV24-1; J: TRBJ2-1; DNA: TGTGCCACCAGTGCCCCCGGGACCATCGAAGGGGGTGAGCAGTTCTTC; CDR3: CATSAPGTIEGGEQFF
D: -; size: -; V: TRBV10-3; J: TRBJ2-3; DNA: TGTGCCATCAGGGGAGTCGGACAACTCACAGATACGCAGTATTTT; CDR3: CAIRGVGQLTDTQYF
D: -; size: many; V: TRBV28; J: TRBJ1-5; DNA: TGTGCCAGCAGACTACAGGGTGACAATCAGCCCCAGCATTTT; CDR3: CASRLQGDNQPQHF
D: TRBD1; size: many; V: TRBV29-1; J: TRBJ2-5; DNA: TGCAGCGTTGGGACAGGGGTAGAGACCCAGTACTTC; CDR3: CSVGTGVETQYF
D: TRBD1; size: many; V: TRBV6-2/TRBV6-3; J: TRBJ2-4; DNA: TGTGCCAGCTCCGGGACAGAAAACATTCAGTACTTC; CDR3: CASSGTENIQYF
D: TRBD1; size: -; V: TRBV12-3/TRBV12-4; J: TRBJ2-3; DNA: TGTGCCAGCAGTTTGGTGAACAGGGGTACGGATACGCAGTATTTT; CDR3: CASSLVNRGTDTQYF
D: -; size: many; V: TRBV6-6; J: TRBJ1-4; DNA: TGTGCCACCCTACGGGGGGTGAGTGAAAAACTGTTTTTT; CDR3: CATLRGVSEKLFF
D: TRBD2; size: many; V: TRBV7-2; J: TRBJ2-4; DNA: TGTGCCAGCAGCCCAAGAAGCGGGGCGGGGTTACTAGCCAAAAACATTCAGTACTTC; CDR3: CASSPRSGAGLLAKNIQYF
D: -; size: many; V: TRBV7-2; J: TRBJ2-3; DNA: TGTGCCAGCAGCTCTTCGGGGGGCCAGGGGCAGTATTTT; CDR3: CASSSSGGQGQYF
D: -; size: many; V: TRBV7-2; J: TRBJ2-1; DNA: TGTGCCAGCAGCTTGCCAGCAGGCCACAATGAGCAGTTCTTC; CDR3: CASSLPAGHNEQFF
D: TRBD1; size: -; V: TRBV3-1; J: TRBJ1-2; DNA: TGTGCCAGCAGCCAGGATCCGACAGGGCTCACCTTC; CDR3: CASSQDPTGLTF
D: -; size: many; V: TRBV18; J: TRBJ2-5; DNA: TGTGCCAGCTCAGTGGAAGAGACCCAGTACTTC; CDR3: CASSVEETQYF
D: -; size: -; V: TRBV4-3; J: TRBJ2-1; DNA: TGCGCCAGCAGCCAAGATCCGCGCGGGACGTACAATGAGCAGTTCTTC; CDR3: CASSQDPRGTYNEQFF
D: TRBD1; size: -; V: TRBV9; J: TRBJ1-4; DNA: TGTGCCAGCAGCGTAGGGGGACAGGGCCTTGAAAAACTGTTTTTT; CDR3: CASSVGGQGLEKLFF